Below, 15 T cell receptor beta chains from the same sample are listed, as sequenced in a study of blood T cells in healthy people across ages. Using a J-beta primer mix together with a sample-barcoded 5' primer, a second PCR was run for roughly 6 to 12 cycles. Using its own MiXCR run on the 5' RACE reads, TCRdb lists one record per CDR3 protein. The table shows more than 900,000 distinct CDR3 sequences, with 20% to 25% occurring only once. The same sample was also studied in work on T cells of mothers and their children.

The sequencing sample was made of blood. Receptors originate from a girl aged 2 to 9 in good health.

This sequence joins TRBV12-5 and TRBJ1-1, with D hard to call. The CDR3 is made up of 12 amino acids. Between the trimmed V and J ends, which lost 1 base and 1 base, there was a span of 1 base. Germline V gene data show CDR1 as LGHNT and CDR2 as FRNRAP. This chain's CDR3 is CASGLGNTEAFF. The CDR3 coding sequence is TGTGCTAGTGGTTTGGGGAACACTGAAGCTTTCTTT.

This clonotype turned up a few times. The chain employs TRBV20-1 and TRBJ1-2; D is perhaps TRBD1 (6 bases). From germline, CDR1 is DFQATT and CDR2 SNEGSKA (reference sequence). The CDR3 spans 12 residues. V was pared by 3 bases and J by 6 bases, with 11 bases between. The CDR3 is CSASRGGNGYTF. CDR3 bases: TGCAGTGCTAGCCGCGGGGGCAATGGCTACACCTTC.

In this sample, this clonotype turned up a few times. This sequence joins TRBV7-2 and TRBJ1-4, with D unresolved. Trimming removed 1 base at V and 3 bases at J, with 9 bases between. CDR3 length: 15 amino acids. CDR1 and CDR2 (germline): SGHTA, FQGNSA. Here the CDR3 DNA reads TGTGCCAGCAGCTTAGAGCCGTTGGCTAATGAAAAACTGTTTTTT. Its protein is CASSLEPLANEKLFF.

The chain joins TRBV19 to TRBJ1-4, with D possibly TRBD1 on 6 matching bases. Per the germline V gene, CDR1 is LNHDA and CDR2 is SQIVND (reference sequence). The CDR3 sequence is 13 residues long. V gave up 3 bases and J gave up 7 bases, with 9 bases separating them. The DNA for the CDR3 is TGTGCCAGTAGTATTAACAGGGTTGAAAAACTGTTTTTT. It translates to CASSINRVEKLFF.

V is TRBV7-9 and J is TRBJ1-2, with D possibly matching TRBD1 (5 bases). Trimming removed 5 bases from V and 5 bases from J, with 15 bases in between. The CDR3 length is 14 residues. CDR1 is SEHNR and CDR2 is FQNEAQ in the germline V gene (reference sequence). The CDR3 spells CASSAVGRNYGYTF. The CDR3 region has the DNA TGTGCCAGCAGCGCCGTGGGACGGAATTATGGCTACACCTTC.

This sequence joins TRBV6-1 and TRBJ2-6, with D possibly TRBD1 on 5 matching bases. The CDR3 length is 16 residues. Trimming removed 3 bases at V and 1 base at J, with 10 bases between. Germline V CDR1 and CDR2: MNHNS, SASEGT. CDR3 residues: CASSDQGRSGANVLTF. DNA of the CDR3: TGTGCCAGCAGTGATCAGGGAAGGTCTGGGGCCAACGTCCTGACTTTC.

This clonotype has more than one count but fewer than ten. The chain combines TRBV24-1 with TRBJ2-3, with 7 positions matching TRBD2. The V and J ends lost 4 bases and 5 bases, in that order; junction bases with no gene match: 2. In germline, CDR1 is KGHDR, CDR2 SFDVKD. This CDR3 is 13 amino acids long. Written as DNA, the CDR3 is TGTGCCACCAGTGACCCGGGAGGAGATACGCAGTATTTT. It is translated as CATSDPGGDTQYF.

This clonotype was counted only a few times. The rearrangement uses TRBV29-1 and TRBJ2-1; D call uncertain. Trimming cost V 4 bases and J 4 bases, with 14 bases left between them. The V gene's germline CDR1 is SQVTM and CDR2 ANQGSEA. The CDR3 totals 14 residues. Here the CDR3 reads CSVVGLDNYNEQFF. CDR3 bases: TGCAGCGTTGTAGGTCTAGACAATTACAATGAGCAGTTCTTC.

This clonotype showed up just a few times. The rearrangement joins TRBV12-3 or TRBV12-4 to TRBJ1-5; D possibly corresponds to TRBD1 (6 bases). The V gene lost 8 bases and the J gene lost 0 bases, with 14 bases spanning the gap. This CDR3 has 15 residues. The CDR3, as DNA: TGTGCCAGCTGGAAGGGGGTTTATAGCAATCAGCCCCAGCATTTT. This encodes CASWKGVYSNQPQHF.

CDR3 DNA: TGTGCCAGCAGCTTCCGTTACTATGGCTACACCTTC. This sequence encodes CASSFRYYGYTF. This chain uses TRBV11-3 with TRBJ1-2; D unresolved. The CDR3 contains 12 residues. Germline-derived CDR1 and CDR2 are SGHNT and YENEEA. V was pared by 3 bases and J by 3 bases, with 5 bases between. Full variable domain (missing parts from reference TRBV11-3 and TRBJ1-2): EAGVVQSPRYKIIEKKQPVAFWCNPISGHNTLYWYLQNLGQGPELLIRYENEEAVDDSQLPKDRFSAERLKGVDSTLKIQPAELGDSAVYLCASSFRYYGYTFGSGTRLTVV.

The chain couples TRBV20-1 to TRBJ1-1; a possible D gene is TRBD1 (5 bases). This CDR3 region has 14 residues. Germline CDR1 and CDR2: DFQATT and SNEGSKA (reference sequence). The V end lost 0 bases, the J end lost 7 bases, and 15 bases lay between the germline ends. The CDR3 is CSARDLRGRDEAFF. CDR3 sequence (DNA): TGCAGTGCTAGAGATTTAAGGGGACGCGATGAAGCTTTCTTT.

This rearrangement joins TRBV14 to TRBJ1-4; no firm D call. CDR1 SGHDN and CDR2 FVKESK come from the germline V gene. V gave up 2 bases and J gave up 6 bases, with 4 bases separating them. The length of the CDR3 is 12 residues. CDR3 in DNA: TGTGCCAGCAGCCAAAACCATGAAAAACTGTTTTTT. Protein product: CASSQNHEKLFF.

This chain joins TRBV20-1 and TRBJ2-7, with D possibly being TRBD1 or TRBD2 (5 bases each). This CDR3 contains 14 residues. V gave up 6 bases and J gave up 2 bases, with 17 bases separating them. Germline V gene lookup returns CDR1 DFQATT and CDR2 SNEGSKA (reference sequence). The CDR3 coding sequence is TGCAGTGCCACAGGCCGGGACCGAGCCTACGAGCAGTACTTC. Encoded protein: CSATGRDRAYEQYF.

This clonotype was seen only a few times. The chain employs TRBV24-1 and TRBJ2-1; TRBD2 aligns across 8 bases. The CDR3 length is 12 residues. The J segment lost 7 bases and the V segment lost 9 bases, leaving 4 bases of the junction unmatched. Germline V lookup: CDR1 KGHDR, CDR2 SFDVKD. The CDR3 here is CATGGTSNEQFF. The CDR3 coding sequence is TGTGCCACCGGAGGGACTAGTAATGAGCAGTTCTTC.

This rearrangement joins TRBV9 to TRBJ2-4, with D tentatively TRBD2 (6 bases). Trimming took 4 bases from V and 9 from J, leaving 17 bases between them. CDR3 length: 14 amino acids. Germline CDR1 SGDLS, CDR2 YYNGEE. CDR3 amino acids: CASSPGPFGSIQYF. The DNA of the CDR3 is TGTGCCAGCAGCCCCGGGCCTTTCGGGAGCATTCAGTACTTC.